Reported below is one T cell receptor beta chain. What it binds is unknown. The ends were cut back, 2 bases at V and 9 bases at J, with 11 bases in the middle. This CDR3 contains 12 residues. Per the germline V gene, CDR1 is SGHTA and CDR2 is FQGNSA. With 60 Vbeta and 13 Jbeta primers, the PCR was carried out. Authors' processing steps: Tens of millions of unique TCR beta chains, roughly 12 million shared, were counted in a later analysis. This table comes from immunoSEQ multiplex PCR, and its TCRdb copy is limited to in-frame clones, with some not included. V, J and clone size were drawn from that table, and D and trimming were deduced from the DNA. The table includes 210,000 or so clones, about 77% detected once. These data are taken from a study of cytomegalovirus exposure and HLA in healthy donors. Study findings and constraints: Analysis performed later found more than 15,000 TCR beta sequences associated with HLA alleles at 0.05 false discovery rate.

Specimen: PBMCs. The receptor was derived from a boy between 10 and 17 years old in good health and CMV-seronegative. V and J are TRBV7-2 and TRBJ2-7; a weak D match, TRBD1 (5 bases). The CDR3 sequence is CASSLPGSRQYF. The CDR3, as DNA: TGTGCCAGCAGCTTACCAGGGTCTAGGCAGTACTTC.